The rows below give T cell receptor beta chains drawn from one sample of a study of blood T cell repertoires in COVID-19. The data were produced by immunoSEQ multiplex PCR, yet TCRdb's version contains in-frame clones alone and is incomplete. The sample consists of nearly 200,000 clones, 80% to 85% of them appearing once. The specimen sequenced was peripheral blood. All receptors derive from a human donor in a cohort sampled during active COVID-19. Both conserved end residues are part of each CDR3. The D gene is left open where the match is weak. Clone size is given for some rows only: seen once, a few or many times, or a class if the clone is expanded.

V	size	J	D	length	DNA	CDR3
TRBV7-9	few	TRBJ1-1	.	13	TGTGCCAGCAGCTCGGACAGGAACACTGAAGCTTTCTTT	CASSSDRNTEAFF
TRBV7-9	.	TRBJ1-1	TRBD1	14	TGTGCCAGCAGCGGACCCCAGGGGGGCCCCGTCGCTTTCTTT	CASSGPQGGPVAFF
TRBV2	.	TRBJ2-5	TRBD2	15	TGTGCCAGCAGTGACGAGCAGCAAAGGGGAGGGGCCCAGTACTTC	CASSDEQQRGGAQYF
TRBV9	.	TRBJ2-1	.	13	TGTGCCAGCAGCGGGACTTCTTGGTTTTTCGTTCTCTTC	CASSGTSWFFVLF
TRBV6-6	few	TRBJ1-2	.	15	TGTGCCAGCGGAGGACAGCAAACGGCTAACTATGGCTACACCTTC	CASGGQQTANYGYTF
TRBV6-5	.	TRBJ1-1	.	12	TGTGCCAGCAGGGGGAGGAACACTGAAGCTTTCTTT	CASRGRNTEAFF
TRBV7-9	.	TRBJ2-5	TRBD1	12	TGTGCCAGTCGACAGGGGAGTGAGACCCAGTACTTC	CASRQGSETQYF
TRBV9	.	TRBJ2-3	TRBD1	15	TGTGCCAGCAACCGCCGGGACAGGGTGACAGATACGCAGTATTTT	CASNRRDRVTDTQYF
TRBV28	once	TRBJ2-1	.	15	TGTGCCAGCACCCCCCCGGGACTGGGGTACAATGAGCAGTTCTTC	CASTPPGLGYNEQFF
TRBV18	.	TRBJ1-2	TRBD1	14	TGTGCCAGCGCCAGTACAGGGGCCCCAATCGGCTACACCTTC	CASASTGAPIGYTF
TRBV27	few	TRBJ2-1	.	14	TGTGCCAGCACCTGGGGGGGGCCTGGGAATGAGCAGTTCTTC	CASTWGGPGNEQFF
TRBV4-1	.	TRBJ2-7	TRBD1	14	TGCGCCAGCAGCCATAGTACAGGGGGCAACGAGCAGTACTTC	CASSHSTGGNEQYF
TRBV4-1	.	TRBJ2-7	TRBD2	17	TGCGCCAGCAGCCATTCAACCTCGACTAGCGGGAGCCTCGAGCAGTACTTC	CASSHSTSTSGSLEQYF
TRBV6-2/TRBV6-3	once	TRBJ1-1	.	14	TGTGCCAGCAGTTTTCCACAGATGAACACTGAAGCTTTCTTT	CASSFPQMNTEAFF
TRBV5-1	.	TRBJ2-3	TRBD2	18	TGCGCCAGCAGCCGCCGGACTAGCGGGAGGGCGGGCGAAGATACGCAGTATTTT	CASSRRTSGRAGEDTQYF
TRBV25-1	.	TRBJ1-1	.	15	TGTGCCAGCAGTGAATACGGACGGGGGAACACTGAAGCTTTCTTT	CASSEYGRGNTEAFF
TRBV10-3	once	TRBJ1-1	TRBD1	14	TGTGCCATCAGTGGTCAGGCAGGGGGCAAAAAAGCTTTCTTT	CAISGQAGGKKAFF
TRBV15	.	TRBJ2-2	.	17	TGTGCCACCAGCAGAGATTTAGAGGGTTTAAGCGCCGGGGAGCTGTTTTTT	CATSRDLEGLSAGELFF
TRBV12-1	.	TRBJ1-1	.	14	TGTGCCAGCAGGCCCAGGGGCAAGAACACTGAAGCTTTCTTT	CASRPRGKNTEAFF
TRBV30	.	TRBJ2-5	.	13	TGTGCCTGGGAAAAAAACAGCCAAGAGACCCAGTACTTC	CAWEKNSQETQYF
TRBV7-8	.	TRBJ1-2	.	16	TGTGCCAGCAGCCGAGAGCGGGGGTCGGAAAGCTCTGGCTACACCTTC	CASSRERGSESSGYTF
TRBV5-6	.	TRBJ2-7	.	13	TGTGCCAGCAGCCCACAGTCGACCTACGAGCAGTACTTC	CASSPQSTYEQYF
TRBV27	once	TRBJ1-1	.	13	TGTGCCAGCGGTTGGGGCCGCCACACTGAAGCTTTCTTT	CASGWGRHTEAFF
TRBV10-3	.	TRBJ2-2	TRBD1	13	TGTGCCATCAGTAACAGGGGTCCCGGGGAGCTGTTTTTT	CAISNRGPGELFF
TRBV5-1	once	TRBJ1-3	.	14	TGCGCCAGCAGCTCGGGAAACTCTGGAAACACCATATATTTT	CASSSGNSGNTIYF
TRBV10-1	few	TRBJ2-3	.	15	TGCGCCAGTAATGGGGTTGGGGACAACACAGATACGCAGTATTTT	CASNGVGDNTDTQYF
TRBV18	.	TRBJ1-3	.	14	TGTGCCAGCTCACCAATGTTAGCCGGAAACACCATATATTTT	CASSPMLAGNTIYF
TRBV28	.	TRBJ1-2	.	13	TGTGCCAGCACGGGGAACTCTAACTATGGCTACACCTTC	CASTGNSNYGYTF
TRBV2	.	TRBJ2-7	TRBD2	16	TGTGCCAGCAGCCGAAAACTAGCGGGAGCCTTCTACGAGCAGTACTTC	CASSRKLAGAFYEQYF
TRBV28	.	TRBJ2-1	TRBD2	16	TGTGCCAGCAGCCCAGCGGGGGGGGGCTCCTACAATGAGCAGTTCTTC	CASSPAGGGSYNEQFF
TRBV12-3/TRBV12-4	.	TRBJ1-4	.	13	TGTGCCAGCTCTCAGGGGCCTAATGAAAAACTGTTTTTT	CASSQGPNEKLFF
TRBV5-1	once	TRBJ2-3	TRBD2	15	TGCGCCAGCAACCCGGGACTAGCACAGTCGGATACGCAGTATTTT	CASNPGLAQSDTQYF
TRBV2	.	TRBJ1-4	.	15	TGTGCCAGCAGTGATATAGGACAAAGACTTGAAAAACTGTTTTTT	CASSDIGQRLEKLFF
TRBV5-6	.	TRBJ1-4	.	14	TGTGCCAGCAGCCGAGGGTACAATTTAGAAAAACTGTTTTTT	CASSRGYNLEKLFF
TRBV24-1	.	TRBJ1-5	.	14	TGTGCCACCAGTGACCCAGGGGTAGCTCAGCCCCAGCATTTT	CATSDPGVAQPQHF
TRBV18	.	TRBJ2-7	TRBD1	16	TGTGCCAGCTCACCACCGGTGACAGGGAACTCCTACGAGCAGTACTTC	CASSPPVTGNSYEQYF
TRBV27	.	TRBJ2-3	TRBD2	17	TGTGCCAGCAGTCTATATGCTAGCGGGGCTAGCACAGATACGCAGTATTTT	CASSLYASGASTDTQYF
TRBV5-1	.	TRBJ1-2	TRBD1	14	TGCGCCAGCAGCATCGGGACAGGGGTGGGCGGCTACACCTTC	CASSIGTGVGGYTF
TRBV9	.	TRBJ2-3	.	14	TGTGCCAGCAGCGTCGGAGGGTTCCCAGATACGCAGTATTTT	CASSVGGFPDTQYF
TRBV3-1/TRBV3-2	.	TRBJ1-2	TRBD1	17	TGTGCCAGCAGCCAAGTACCTTCCGGGACAGGGAAGCAGGGCTACACCTTC	CASSQVPSGTGKQGYTF
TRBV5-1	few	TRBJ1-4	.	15	TGCGCCAGCAGCTTGGGAGAGCTAACTAATGAAAAACTGTTTTTT	CASSLGELTNEKLFF
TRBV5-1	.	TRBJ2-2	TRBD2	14	TGCGCCACAACAGCGGGAGGTAACACCGGGGAGCTGTTTTTT	CATTAGGNTGELFF
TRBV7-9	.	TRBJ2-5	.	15	TGTGCCAGCAGCTTAGCGGAGACAGCACAAGAGACCCAGTACTTC	CASSLAETAQETQYF
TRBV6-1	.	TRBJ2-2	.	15	TGTGCCAGCAGTGAGAGGGGGGGCGGCACCGGGGAGCTGTTTTTT	CASSERGGGTGELFF
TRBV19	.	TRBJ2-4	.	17	TGTGCCAGTAGTATAGATAGTGGCGGGAACTCCGTAAACATTCAGTACTTC	CASSIDSGGNSVNIQYF
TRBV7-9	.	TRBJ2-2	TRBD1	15	TGTGCCAGCAGACCTGCAGGGGGCTTCACCGGGGAGCTGTTTTTT	CASRPAGGFTGELFF
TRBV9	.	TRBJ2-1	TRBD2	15	TGTGCCAGCACTTCTCATATAGCGGGAGGACACGAGCAGTTCTTC	CASTSHIAGGHEQFF
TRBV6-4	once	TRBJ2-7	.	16	TGTGCCAGCAGTGACTCGAGCGGCGGATCCTTAGGGGAGCAGTACTTC	CASSDSSGGSLGEQYF
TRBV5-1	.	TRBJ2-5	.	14	TGCGCCAGCAGCTTGATCCCGAACCAGGAGACCCAGTACTTC	CASSLIPNQETQYF
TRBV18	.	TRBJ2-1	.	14	TGTGCCAGCTCATCCAGGGAAGGGTCCAATGAGCAGTTCTTC	CASSSREGSNEQFF
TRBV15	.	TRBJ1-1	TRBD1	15	TGTGCCACCAGCACCAATCCCGGGACAGGGGTTCAAGCTTTCTTT	CATSTNPGTGVQAFF